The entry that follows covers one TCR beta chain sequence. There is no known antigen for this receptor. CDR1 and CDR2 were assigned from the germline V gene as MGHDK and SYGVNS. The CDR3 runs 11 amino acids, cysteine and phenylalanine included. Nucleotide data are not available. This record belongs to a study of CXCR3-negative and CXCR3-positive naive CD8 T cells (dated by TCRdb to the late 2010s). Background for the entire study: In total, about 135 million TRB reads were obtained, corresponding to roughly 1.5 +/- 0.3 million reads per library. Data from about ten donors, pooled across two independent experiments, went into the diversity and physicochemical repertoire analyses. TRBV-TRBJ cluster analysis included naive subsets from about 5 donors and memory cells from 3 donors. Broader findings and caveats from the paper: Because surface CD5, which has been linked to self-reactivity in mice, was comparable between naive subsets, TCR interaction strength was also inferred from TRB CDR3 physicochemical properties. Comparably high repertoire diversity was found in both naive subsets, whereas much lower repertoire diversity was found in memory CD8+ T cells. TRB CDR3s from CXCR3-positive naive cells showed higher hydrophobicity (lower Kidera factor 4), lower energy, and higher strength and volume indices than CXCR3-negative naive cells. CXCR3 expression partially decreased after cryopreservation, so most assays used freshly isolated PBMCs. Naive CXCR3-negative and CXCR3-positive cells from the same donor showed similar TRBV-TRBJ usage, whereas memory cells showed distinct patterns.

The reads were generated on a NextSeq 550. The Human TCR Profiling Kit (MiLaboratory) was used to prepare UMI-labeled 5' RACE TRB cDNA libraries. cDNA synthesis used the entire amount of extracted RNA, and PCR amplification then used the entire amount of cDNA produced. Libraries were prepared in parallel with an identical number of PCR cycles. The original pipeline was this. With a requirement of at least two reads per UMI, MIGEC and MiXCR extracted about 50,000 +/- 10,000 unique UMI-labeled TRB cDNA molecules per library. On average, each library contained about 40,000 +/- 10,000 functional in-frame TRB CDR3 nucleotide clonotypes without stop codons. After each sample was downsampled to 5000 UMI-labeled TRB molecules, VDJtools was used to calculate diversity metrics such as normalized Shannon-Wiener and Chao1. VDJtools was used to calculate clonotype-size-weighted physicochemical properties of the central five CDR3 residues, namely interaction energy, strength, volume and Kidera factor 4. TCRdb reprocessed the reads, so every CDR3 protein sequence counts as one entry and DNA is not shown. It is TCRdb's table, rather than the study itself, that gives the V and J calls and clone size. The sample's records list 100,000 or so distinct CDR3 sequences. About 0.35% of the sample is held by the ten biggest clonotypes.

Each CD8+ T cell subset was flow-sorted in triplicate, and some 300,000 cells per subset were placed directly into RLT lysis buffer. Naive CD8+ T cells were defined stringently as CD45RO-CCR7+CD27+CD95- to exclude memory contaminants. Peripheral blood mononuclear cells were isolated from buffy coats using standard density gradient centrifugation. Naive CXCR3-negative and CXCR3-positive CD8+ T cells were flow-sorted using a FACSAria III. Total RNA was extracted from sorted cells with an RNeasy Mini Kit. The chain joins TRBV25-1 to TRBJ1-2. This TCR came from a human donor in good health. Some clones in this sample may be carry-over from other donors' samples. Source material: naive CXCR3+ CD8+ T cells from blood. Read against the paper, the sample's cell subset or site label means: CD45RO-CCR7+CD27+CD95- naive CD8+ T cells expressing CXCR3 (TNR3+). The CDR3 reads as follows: CASSATYGYTF.